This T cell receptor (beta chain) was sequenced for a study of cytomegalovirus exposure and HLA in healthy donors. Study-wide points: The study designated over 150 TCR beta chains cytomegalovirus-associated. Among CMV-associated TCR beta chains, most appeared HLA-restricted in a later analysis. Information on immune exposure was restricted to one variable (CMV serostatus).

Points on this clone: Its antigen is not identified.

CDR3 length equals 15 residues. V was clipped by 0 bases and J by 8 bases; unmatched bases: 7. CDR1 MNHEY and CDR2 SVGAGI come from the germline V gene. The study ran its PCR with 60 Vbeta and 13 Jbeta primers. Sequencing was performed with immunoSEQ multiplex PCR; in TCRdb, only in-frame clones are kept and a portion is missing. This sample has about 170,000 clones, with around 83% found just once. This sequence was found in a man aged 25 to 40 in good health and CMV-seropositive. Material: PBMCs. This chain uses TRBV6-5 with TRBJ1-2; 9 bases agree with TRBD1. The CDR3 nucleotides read TGTGCCAGCAGTTACTCCGGGACAGGGTCGATGGGCTACACCTTC. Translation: CASSYSGTGSMGYTF.